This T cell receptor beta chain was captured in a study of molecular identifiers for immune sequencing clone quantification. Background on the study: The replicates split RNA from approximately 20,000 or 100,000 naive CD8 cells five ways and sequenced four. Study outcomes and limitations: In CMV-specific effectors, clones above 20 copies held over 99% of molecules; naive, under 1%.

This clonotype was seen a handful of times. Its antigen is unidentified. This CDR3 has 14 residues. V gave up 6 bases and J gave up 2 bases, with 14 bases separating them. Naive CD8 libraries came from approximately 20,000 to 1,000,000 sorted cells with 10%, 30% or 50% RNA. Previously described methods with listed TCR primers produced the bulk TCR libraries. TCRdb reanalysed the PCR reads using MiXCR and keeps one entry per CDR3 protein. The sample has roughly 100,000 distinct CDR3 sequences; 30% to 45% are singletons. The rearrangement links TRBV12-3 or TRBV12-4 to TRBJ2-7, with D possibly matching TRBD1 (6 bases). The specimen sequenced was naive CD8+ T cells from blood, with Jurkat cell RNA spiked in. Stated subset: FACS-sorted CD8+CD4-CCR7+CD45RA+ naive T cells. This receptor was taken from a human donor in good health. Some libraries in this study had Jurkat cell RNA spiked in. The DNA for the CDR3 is TGTGCCAGCAGCACCGGGACATTCACCTACGAGCAGTACTTC. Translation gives CASSTGTFTYEQYF.